Sequencing of this T cell receptor beta chain was carried out in a study of T cell repertoires in cytomegalovirus infection. Study context: An indication of both CMV infection and matching HLA type came from public TCR beta signatures.

To note about this clonotype: Its antigen is unidentified. The CDR3 ends on some other residue instead of the conserved phenylalanine or tryptophan, so this is likely a read error.

TCRdb re-analysed the reads in MiXCR, keeping a single row per CDR3 protein. This table holds 150,000 to 180,000 distinct CDR3 sequences, 23% found once. CDR3 length: 11 amino acids. V gave up 7 bases and J gave up 3 bases, with 3 bases separating them. Germline V gene data show CDR1 as LNHNV and CDR2 as YYDKDF (reference sequence). Study results and limitations: The study identified carriers of CMV plus the relevant HLA from cumulative public TCR beta family frequency. The ex vivo response was dominated by HLA-C-restricted CMV-specific TCR beta clonotypes.

The genes are TRBV15 and TRBJ2-2; D is ambiguous. The sample comprised PBMCs. The receptor comes from a human donor in good health (CMV status not recorded). Some clones in this sample may be carry-over from other donors' samples. CDR3 coding DNA: TGTGCCACCACCGACACCGGGGAGCTGTTTTTG. Its protein product is CATTDTGELFL.